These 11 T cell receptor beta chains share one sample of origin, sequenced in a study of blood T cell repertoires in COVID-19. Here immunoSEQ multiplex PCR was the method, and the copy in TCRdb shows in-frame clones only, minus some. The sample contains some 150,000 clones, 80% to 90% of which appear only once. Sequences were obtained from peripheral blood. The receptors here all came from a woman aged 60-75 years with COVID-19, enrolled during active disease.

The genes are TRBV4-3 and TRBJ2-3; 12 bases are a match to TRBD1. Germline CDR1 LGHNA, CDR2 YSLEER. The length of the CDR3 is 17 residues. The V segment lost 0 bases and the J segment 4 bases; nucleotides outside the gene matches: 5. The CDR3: CASSQERGTGGSDTQYF. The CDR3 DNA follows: TGCGCCAGCAGCCAAGAGAGGGGGACAGGGGGCTCAGATACGCAGTATTTT.

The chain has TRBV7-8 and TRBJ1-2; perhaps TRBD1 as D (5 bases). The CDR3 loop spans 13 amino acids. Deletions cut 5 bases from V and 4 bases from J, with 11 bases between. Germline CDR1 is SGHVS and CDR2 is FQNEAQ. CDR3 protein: CASSITGSYGYTF. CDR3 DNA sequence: TGTGCCAGCAGCATAACAGGTAGCTATGGCTACACCTTC.

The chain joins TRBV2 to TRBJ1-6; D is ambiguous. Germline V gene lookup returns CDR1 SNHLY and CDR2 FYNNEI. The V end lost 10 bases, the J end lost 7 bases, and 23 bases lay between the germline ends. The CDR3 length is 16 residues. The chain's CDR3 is CAISLGSGYSNSPLHF. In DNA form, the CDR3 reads TGTGCCATTTCCCTAGGCTCCGGGTACTCCAATTCACCCCTCCACTTT.

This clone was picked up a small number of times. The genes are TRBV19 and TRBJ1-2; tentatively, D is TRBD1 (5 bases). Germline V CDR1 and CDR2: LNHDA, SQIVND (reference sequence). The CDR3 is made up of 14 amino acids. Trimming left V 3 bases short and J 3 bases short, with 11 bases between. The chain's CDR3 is CASSMGREDYGYTF. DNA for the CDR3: TGTGCCAGTAGTATGGGCAGGGAGGACTATGGCTACACCTTC.

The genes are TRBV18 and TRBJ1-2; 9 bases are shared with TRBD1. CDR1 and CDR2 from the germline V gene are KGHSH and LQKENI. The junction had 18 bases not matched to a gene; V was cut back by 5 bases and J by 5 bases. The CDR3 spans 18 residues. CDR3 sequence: CASSIDRDRVESSYGYTF. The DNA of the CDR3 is TGTGCCAGCTCAATCGACCGGGACAGGGTCGAGTCGTCATATGGCTACACCTTC. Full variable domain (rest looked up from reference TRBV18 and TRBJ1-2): NAGVMQNPRHLVRRRGQEARLRCSPMKGHSHVYWYRQLPEEGLKFMVYLQKENIIDESGMPKERFSAEFPKEGPSILRIQQVVRGDSAAYFCASSIDRDRVESSYGYTFGSGTRLTVV.

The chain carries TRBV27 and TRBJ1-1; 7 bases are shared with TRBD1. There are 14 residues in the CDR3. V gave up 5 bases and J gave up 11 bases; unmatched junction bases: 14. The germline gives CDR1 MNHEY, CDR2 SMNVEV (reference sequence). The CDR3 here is CASSPSTGFRGAFF. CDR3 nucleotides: TGTGCCAGCAGTCCATCGACAGGGTTCAGAGGGGCTTTCTTT.

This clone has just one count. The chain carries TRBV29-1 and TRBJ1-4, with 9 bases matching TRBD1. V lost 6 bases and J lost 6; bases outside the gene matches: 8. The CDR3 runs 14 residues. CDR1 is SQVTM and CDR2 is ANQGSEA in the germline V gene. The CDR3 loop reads CSVRTGDWDEKLFF. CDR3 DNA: TGCAGCGTCAGGACAGGGGATTGGGATGAAAAACTGTTTTTT.

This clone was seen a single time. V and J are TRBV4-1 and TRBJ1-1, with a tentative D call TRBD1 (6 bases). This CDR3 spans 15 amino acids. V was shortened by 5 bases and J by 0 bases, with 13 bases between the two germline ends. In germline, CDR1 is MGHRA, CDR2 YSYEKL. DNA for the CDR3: TGCGCCAGCAGCTTCATTCCAGGGGTGAACACTGAAGCTTTCTTT. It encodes CASSFIPGVNTEAFF.

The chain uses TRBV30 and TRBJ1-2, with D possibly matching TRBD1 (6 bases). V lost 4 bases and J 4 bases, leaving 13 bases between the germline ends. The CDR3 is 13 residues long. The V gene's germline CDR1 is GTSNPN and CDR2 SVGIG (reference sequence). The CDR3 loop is CAWNLQGAYGYTF. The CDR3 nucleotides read TGTGCCTGGAACCTACAGGGAGCCTATGGCTACACCTTC.

The DNA for the CDR3 is TGTGCCAGCAGTGAATTGTACGGCGGCTACGAGCAGTACTTC. Its protein is CASSELYGGYEQYF. This chain connects TRBV6-1 to TRBJ2-7; D remains unclear. The germline V gene has CDR1 MNHNS and CDR2 SASEGT. The CDR3 is made up of 14 amino acids. Between the trimmed V and J ends, which lost 2 bases and 3 bases, there was a span of 11 bases.

CDR3 sequence: CASSRAGGSYNEQFF. CDR3 coding DNA: TGTGCCAGTAGTAGAGCGGGGGGCTCCTACAATGAGCAGTTCTTC. This chain uses TRBV19 with TRBJ2-1; 9 bases are a match to TRBD2. The CDR3 has 15 residues. The germline V gene encodes CDR1 LNHDA and CDR2 SQIVND (reference sequence). V was pared by 4 bases and J by 0 bases, with 1 base of the junction left unmatched.